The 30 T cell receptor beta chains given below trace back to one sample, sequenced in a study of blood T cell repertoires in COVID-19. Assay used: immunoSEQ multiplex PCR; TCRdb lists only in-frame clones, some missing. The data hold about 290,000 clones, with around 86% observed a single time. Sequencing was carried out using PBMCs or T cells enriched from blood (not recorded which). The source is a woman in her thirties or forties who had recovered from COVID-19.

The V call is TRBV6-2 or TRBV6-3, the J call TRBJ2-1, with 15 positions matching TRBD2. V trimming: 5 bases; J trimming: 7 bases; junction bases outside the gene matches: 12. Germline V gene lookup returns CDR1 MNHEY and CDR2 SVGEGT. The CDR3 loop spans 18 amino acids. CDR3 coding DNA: TGTGCCAGCAGTCCCTGGACTAGCGGGGGGGCCGTAGGGAATGAGCAGTTCTTC. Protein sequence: CASSPWTSGGAVGNEQFF.

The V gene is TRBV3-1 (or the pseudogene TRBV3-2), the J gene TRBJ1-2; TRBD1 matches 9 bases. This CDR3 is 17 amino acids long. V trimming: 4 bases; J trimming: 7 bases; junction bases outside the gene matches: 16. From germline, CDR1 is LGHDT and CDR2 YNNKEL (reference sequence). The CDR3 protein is CASSRAVPGQGVSGYTF. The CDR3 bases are TGTGCCAGCAGCCGTGCAGTTCCGGGACAGGGTGTTAGTGGCTACACCTTC.

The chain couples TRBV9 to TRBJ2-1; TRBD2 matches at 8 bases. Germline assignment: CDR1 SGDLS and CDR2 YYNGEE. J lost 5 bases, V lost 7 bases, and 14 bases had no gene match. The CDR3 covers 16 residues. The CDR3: CASGAGATLGDNEQFF. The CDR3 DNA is TGTGCCAGCGGAGCGGGGGCCACCCTAGGGGACAATGAGCAGTTCTTC.

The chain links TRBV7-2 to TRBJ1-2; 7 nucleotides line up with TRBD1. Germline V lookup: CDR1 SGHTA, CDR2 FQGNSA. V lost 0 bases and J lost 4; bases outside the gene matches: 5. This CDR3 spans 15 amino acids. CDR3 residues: CASSLAGGKAYGYTF. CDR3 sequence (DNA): TGTGCCAGCAGCTTAGCAGGGGGCAAGGCCTATGGCTACACCTTC.

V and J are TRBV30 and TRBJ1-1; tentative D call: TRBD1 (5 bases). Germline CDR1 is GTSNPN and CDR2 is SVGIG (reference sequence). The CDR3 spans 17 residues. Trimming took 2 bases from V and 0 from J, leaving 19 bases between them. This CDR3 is CAWSQNRYRTMNTEAFF. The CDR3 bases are TGTGCCTGGAGTCAAAATAGGTACAGGACGATGAACACTGAAGCTTTCTTT.

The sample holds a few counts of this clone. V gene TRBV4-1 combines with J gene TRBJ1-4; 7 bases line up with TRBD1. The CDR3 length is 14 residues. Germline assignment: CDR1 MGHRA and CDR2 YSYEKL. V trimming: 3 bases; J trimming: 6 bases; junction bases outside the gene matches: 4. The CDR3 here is CASSQGQRYEKLFF. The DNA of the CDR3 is TGCGCCAGCAGCCAGGGACAGAGATATGAAAAACTGTTTTTT.

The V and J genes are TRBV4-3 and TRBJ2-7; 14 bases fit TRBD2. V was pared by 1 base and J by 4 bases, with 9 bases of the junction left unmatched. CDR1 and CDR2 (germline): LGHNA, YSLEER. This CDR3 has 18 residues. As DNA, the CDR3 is TGCGCCAGCAGCCAAGCTCCGACCGGGACTAGCGGGAGTTACGAGCAGTACTTC. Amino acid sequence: CASSQAPTGTSGSYEQYF.

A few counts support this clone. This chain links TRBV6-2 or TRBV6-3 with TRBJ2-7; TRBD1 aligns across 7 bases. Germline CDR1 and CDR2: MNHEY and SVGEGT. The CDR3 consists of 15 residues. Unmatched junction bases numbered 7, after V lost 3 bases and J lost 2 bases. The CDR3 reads CASSYSPDRAYEQYF. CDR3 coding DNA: TGTGCCAGCAGTTATTCCCCCGACAGGGCCTACGAGCAGTACTTC.

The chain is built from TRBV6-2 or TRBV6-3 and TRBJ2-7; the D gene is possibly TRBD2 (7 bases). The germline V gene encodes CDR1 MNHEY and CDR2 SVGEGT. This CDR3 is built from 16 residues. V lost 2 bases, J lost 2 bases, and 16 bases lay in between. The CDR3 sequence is CASSYRGGQVPYEQYF. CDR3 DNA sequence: TGTGCCAGCAGTTACAGGGGGGGGCAGGTCCCCTACGAGCAGTACTTC.

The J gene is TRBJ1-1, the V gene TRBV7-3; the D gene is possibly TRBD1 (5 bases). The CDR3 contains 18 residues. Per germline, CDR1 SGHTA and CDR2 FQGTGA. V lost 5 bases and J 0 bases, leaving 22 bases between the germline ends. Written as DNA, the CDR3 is TGTGCCAGCAGCCCCGGCGGGGCTGGGACCGCCGTGAACACTGAAGCTTTCTTT. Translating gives CASSPGGAGTAVNTEAFF.

The CDR3 is CASSEGRGAKGYTF. The DNA of the CDR3 is TGTGCCAGCAGTGAAGGTCGGGGGGCGAAGGGCTACACCTTC. This chain connects TRBV25-1 to TRBJ1-2; a weak D match, TRBD1 (6 bases). Germline V gene data show CDR1 as MGHDK and CDR2 as SYGVNS. V lost 2 bases and J 8 bases, leaving 15 bases between the germline ends. The CDR3 loop spans 14 amino acids.

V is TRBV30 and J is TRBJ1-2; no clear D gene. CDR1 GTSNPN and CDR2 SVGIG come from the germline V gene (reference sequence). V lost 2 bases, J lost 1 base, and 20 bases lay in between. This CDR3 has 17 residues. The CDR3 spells CAWSKKQTGIFNYGYTF. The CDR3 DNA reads TGTGCCTGGAGTAAAAAACAAACCGGGATTTTTAACTATGGCTACACCTTC.

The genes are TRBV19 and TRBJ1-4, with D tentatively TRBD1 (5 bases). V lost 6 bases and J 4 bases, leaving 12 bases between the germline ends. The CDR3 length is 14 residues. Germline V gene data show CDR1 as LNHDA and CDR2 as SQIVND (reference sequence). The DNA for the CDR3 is TGTGCCAGTAGATTGGGGGGAAATAATGAAAAACTGTTTTTT. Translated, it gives CASRLGGNNEKLFF.

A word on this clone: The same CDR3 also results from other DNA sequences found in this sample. CDR3: CASSLRTGGNQPQHF. The CDR3 region has the DNA TGTGCCAGCAGCTTACGGACAGGGGGCAATCAGCCCCAGCATTTT. The chain uses TRBV7-2 and TRBJ1-5; 9 nucleotides align to TRBD1. V lost 2 bases to trimming and J lost 2 bases; unmatched junction nucleotides: 1. CDR1 is SGHTA and CDR2 is FQGNSA in the germline V gene. CDR3 length: 15 residues.

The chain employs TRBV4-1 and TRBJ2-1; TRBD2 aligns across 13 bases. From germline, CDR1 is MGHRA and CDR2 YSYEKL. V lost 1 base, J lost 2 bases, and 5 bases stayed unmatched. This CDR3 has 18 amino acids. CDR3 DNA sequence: TGCGCCAGCAGCCAAGGGACTAGCGGGAGTTTCGCCTACAATGAGCAGTTCTTC. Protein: CASSQGTSGSFAYNEQFF.

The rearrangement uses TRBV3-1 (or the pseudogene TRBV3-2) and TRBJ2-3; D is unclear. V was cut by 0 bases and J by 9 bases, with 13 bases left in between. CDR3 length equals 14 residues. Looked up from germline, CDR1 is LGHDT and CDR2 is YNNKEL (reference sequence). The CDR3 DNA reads TGTGCCAGCAGCCAAGATCGACATAGTGAGACGCAGTATTTT. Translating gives CASSQDRHSETQYF.

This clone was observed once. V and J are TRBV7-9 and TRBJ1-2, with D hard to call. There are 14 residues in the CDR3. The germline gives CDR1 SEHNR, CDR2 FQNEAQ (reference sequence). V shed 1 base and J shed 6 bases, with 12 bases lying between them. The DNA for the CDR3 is TGTGCCAGCAGCTTAGATACTAGGTCCAATGGCTACACCTTC. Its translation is CASSLDTRSNGYTF.

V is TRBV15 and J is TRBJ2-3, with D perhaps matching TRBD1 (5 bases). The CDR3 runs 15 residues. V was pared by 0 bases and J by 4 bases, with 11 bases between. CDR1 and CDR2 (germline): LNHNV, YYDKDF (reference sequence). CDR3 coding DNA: TGTGCCACCAGCAGAGATTCAGGGAATCCAGATACGCAGTATTTT. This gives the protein CATSRDSGNPDTQYF. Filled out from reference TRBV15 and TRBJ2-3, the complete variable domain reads DAMVIQNPRYQVTQFGKPVTLSCSQTLNHNVMYWYQQKSSQAPKLLFHYYDKDFNNEADTPDNFQSRRPNTSFCFLDIRSPGLGDTAMYLCATSRDSGNPDTQYFGPGTRLTVL.

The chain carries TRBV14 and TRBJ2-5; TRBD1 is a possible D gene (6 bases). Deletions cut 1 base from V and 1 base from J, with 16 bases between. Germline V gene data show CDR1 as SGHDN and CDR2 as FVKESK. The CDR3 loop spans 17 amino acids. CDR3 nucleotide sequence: TGTGCCAGCAGCCAAGGGTTAGGGACAAGCGTCCAAGAGACCCAGTACTTC. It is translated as CASSQGLGTSVQETQYF.

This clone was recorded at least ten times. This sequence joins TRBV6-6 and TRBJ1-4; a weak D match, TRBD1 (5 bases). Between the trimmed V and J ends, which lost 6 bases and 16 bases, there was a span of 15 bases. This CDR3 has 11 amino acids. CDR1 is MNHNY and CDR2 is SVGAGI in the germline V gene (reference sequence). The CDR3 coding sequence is TGTGCCAGCAGCCCCGGGGGAGGGAGGTTTTTT. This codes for CASSPGGGRFF.

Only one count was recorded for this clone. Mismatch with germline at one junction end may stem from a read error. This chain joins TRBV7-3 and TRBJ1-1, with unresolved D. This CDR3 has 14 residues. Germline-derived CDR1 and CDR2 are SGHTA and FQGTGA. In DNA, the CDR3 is TGTGCCAGCAGCCTAACCCCGGCAGCCTCGGAGGCTTTCTTT. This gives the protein CASSLTPAASEAFF.

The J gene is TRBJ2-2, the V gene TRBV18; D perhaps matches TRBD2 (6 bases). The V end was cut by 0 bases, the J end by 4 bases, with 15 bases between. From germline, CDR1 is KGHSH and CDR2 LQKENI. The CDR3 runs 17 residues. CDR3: CASSPPGLALSTGELFF. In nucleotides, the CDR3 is TGTGCCAGCTCACCACCGGGTCTAGCGTTGAGCACCGGGGAGCTGTTTTTT.

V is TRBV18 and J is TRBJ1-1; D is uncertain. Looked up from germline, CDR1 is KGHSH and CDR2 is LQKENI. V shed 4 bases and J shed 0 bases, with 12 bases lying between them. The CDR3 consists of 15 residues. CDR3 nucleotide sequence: TGTGCCAGCTCACTCGAGGGCGTCATGAACACTGAAGCTTTCTTT. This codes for CASSLEGVMNTEAFF. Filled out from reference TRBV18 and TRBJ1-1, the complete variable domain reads NAGVMQNPRHLVRRRGQEARLRCSPMKGHSHVYWYRQLPEEGLKFMVYLQKENIIDESGMPKERFSAEFPKEGPSILRIQQVVRGDSAAYFCASSLEGVMNTEAFFGQGTRLTVV.

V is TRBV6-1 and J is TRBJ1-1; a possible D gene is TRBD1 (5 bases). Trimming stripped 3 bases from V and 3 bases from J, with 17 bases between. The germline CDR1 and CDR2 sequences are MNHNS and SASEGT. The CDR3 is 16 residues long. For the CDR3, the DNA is TGTGCCAGCAGTGATCAACAGGTTGGGCTTTACACTGAAGCTTTCTTT. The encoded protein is CASSDQQVGLYTEAFF.

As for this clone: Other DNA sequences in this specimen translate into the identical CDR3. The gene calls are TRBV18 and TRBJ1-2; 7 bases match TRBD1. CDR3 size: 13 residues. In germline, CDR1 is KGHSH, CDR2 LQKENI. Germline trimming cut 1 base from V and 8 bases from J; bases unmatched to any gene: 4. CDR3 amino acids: CASSPQGAQGYTF. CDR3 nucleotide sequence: TGTGCCAGCTCACCACAGGGGGCGCAAGGCTACACCTTC.

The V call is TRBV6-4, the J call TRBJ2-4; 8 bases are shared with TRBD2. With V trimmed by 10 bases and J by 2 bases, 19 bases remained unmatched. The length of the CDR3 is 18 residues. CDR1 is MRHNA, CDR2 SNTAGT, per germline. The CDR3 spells CATRVEAGVGGTKNIQYF. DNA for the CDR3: TGTGCCACCCGGGTGGAAGCGGGAGTCGGTGGAACCAAAAACATTCAGTACTTC.

The chain's CDR3 is CASSPLGGSSYNEQFF. The CDR3 DNA is TGTGCCAGCTCACCATTGGGGGGAAGCTCCTACAATGAGCAGTTCTTC. This chain joins TRBV18 and TRBJ2-1, with D possibly being TRBD2 (6 bases). This CDR3 is built from 16 residues. Germline loops: CDR1 KGHSH, CDR2 LQKENI. The ends were cut back, 2 bases at V and 0 bases at J, with 11 bases in the middle.

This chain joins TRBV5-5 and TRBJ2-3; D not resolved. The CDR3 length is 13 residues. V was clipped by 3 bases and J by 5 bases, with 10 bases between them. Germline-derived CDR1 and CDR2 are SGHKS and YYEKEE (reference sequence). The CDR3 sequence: CASSSILVDTQYF. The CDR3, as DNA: TGTGCCAGCAGCTCTATCTTGGTAGATACGCAGTATTTT.

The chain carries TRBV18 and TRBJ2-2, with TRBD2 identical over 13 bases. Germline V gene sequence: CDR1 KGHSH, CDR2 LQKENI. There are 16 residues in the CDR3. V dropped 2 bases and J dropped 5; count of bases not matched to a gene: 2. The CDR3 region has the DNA TGTGCCAGCTCACCAAAACTAGCGGGAGGGACCGGGGAGCTGTTTTTT. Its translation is CASSPKLAGGTGELFF.

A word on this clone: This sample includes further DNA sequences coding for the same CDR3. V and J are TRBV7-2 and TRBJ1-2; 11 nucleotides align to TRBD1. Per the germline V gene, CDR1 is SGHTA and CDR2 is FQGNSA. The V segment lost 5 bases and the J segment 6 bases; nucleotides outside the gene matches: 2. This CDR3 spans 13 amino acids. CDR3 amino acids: CASSLGQGDGYTF. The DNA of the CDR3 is TGTGCCAGCAGCCTGGGACAGGGGGATGGCTACACCTTC.